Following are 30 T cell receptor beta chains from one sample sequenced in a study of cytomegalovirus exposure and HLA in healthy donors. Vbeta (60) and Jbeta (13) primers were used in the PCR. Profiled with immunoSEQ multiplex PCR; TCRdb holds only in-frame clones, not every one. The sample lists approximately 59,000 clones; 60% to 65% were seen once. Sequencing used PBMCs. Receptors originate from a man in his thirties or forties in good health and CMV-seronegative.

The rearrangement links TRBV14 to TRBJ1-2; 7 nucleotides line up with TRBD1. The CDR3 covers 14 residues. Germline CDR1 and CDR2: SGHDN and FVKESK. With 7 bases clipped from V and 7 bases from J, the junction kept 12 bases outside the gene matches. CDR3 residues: CASNRRGGIGGYTF. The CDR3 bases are TGTGCCAGCAACCGTAGAGGGGGCATCGGTGGCTACACCTTC.

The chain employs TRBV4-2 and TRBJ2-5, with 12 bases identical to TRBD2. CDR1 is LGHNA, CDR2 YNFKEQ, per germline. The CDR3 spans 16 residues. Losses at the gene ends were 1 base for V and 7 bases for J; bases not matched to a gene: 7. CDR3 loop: CASSQASGGARGTQYF. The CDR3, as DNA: TGTGCCAGCAGCCAAGCTAGCGGGGGGGCACGAGGGACCCAGTACTTC.

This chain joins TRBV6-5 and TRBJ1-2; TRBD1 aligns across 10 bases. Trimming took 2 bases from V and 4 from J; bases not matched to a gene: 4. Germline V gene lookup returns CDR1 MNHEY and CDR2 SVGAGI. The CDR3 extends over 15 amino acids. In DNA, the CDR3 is TGTGCCAGCAGTTACCGGACAGGGGGATCCTATGGCTACACCTTC. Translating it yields CASSYRTGGSYGYTF.

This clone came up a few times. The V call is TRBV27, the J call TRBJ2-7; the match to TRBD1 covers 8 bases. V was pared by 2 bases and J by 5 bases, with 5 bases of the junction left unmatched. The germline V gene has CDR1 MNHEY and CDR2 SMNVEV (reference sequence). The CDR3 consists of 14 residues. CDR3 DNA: TGTGCCAGCAGTTTAGCCCGACAGGGGAACGAGCAGTACTTC. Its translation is CASSLARQGNEQYF.

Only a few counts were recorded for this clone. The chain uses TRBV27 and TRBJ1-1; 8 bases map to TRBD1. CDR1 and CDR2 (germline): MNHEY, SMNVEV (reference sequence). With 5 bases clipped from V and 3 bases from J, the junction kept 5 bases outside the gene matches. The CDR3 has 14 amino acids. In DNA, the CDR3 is TGTGCCAGCAGTCTAACAGGGGGTTACACTGAAGCTTTCTTT. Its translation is CASSLTGGYTEAFF.

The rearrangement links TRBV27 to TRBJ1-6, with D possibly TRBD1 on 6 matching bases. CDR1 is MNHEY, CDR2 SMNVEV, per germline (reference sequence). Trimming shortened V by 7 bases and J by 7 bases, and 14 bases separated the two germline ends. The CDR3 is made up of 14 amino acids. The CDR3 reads CASTQTGINSPLHF. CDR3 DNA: TGTGCCAGCACCCAGACAGGAATCAATTCACCCCTCCACTTT.

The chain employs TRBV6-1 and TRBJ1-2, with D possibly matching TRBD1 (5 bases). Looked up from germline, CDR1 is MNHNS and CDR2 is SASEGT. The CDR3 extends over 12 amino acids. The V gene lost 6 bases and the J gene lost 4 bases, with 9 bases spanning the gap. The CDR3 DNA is TGTGCCAGCAGCGGGACTTTCTATGGCTACACCTTC. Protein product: CASSGTFYGYTF.

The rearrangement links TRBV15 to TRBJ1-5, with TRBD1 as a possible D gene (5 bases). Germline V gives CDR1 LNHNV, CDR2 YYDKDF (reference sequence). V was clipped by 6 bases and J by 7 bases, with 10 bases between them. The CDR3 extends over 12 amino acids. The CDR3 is CATRSRGQPQHF. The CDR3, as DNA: TGTGCCACCAGAAGTAGGGGCCAGCCCCAGCATTTT.

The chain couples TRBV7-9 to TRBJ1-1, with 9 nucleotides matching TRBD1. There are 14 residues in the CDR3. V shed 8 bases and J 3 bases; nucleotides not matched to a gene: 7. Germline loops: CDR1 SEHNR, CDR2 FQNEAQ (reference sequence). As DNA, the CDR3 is TGTGCCAGCGTTATGGGACAGGGAGACACTGAAGCTTTCTTT. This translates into CASVMGQGDTEAFF.

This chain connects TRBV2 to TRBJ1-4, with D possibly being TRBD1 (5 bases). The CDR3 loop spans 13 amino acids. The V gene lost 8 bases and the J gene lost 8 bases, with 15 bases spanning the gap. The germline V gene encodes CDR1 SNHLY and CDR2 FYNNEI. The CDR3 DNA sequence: TGTGCCAGCGGTCCCCAGGGTGGGGAAAAACTGTTTTTT. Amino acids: CASGPQGGEKLFF.

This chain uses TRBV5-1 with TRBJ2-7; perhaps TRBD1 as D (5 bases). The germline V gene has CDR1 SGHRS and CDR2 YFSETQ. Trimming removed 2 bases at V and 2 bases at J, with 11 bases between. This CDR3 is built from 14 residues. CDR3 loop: CASSLTGSTYEQYF. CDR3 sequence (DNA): TGCGCCAGCAGCTTAACAGGCAGTACCTACGAGCAGTACTTC.

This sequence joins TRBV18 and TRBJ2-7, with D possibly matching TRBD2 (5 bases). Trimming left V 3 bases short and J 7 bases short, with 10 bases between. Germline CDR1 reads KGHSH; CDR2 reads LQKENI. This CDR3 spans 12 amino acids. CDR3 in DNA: TGTGCCAGCTCACCTCTGGGCGGGGAGCAGTACTTC. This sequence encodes CASSPLGGEQYF.

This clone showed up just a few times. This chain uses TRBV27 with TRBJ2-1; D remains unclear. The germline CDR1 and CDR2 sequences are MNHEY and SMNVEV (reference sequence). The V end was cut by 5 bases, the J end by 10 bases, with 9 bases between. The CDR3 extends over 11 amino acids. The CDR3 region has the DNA TGTGCCAGCAGTACTCAGGAAGAGCAGTTCTTC. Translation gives CASSTQEEQFF.

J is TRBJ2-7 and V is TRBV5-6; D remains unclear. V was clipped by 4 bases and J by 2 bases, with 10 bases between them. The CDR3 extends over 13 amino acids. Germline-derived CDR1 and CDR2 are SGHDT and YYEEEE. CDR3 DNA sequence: TGTGCCAGCAGCCAAATGTCCCCCTACGAGCAGTACTTC. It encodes CASSQMSPYEQYF.

The CDR3 DNA reads as TGTGCCAGCAGTGGGGAGGGGTCCCCCCTCCACTTT. Translation gives CASSGEGSPLHF. The chain joins TRBV6-1 to TRBJ1-6, with D tentatively TRBD1 (5 bases). The germline V gene encodes CDR1 MNHNS and CDR2 SASEGT. V lost 4 bases and J 13 bases, leaving 11 bases between the germline ends. The CDR3 is made up of 12 amino acids.

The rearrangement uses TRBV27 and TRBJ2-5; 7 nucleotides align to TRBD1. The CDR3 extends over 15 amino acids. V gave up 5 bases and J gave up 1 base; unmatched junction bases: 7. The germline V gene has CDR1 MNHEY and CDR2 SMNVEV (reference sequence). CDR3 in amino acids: CASSPDRRLQETQYF. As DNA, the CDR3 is TGTGCCAGCAGTCCGGACAGGAGACTCCAAGAGACCCAGTACTTC.

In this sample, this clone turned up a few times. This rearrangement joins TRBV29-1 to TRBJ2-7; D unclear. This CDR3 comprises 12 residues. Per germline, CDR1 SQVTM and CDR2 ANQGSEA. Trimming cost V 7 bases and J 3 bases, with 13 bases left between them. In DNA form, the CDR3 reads TGCAGCGCAACTTTACCTGACTACGAGCAGTACTTC. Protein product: CSATLPDYEQYF.

This chain's CDR3 is CASSDRAGRNTEAFF. As DNA, the CDR3 is TGCGCCAGCAGTGACCGGGCAGGGCGGAACACTGAAGCTTTCTTT. The chain recombines TRBV10-2 with TRBJ1-1; perhaps TRBD1 as D (5 bases). Germline values: CDR1 WSHSY, CDR2 SAAADI. CDR3 length equals 15 residues. Trimming stripped 3 bases from V and 1 base from J, with 12 bases between.

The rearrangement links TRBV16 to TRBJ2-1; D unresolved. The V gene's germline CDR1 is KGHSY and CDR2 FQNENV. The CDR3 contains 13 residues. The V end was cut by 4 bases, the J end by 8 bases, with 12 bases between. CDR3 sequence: CASSRVQYDEQFF. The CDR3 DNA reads TGTGCCAGCAGCCGCGTTCAATATGATGAGCAGTTCTTC. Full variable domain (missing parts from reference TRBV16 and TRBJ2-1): GEEVAQTPKHLVRGEGQKAKLYCAPIKGHSYVFWYQQVLKNEFKFLISFQNENVFDETGMPKERFSAKCLPNSPCSLEIQATKLEDSAVYFCASSRVQYDEQFFGPGTRLTVL.

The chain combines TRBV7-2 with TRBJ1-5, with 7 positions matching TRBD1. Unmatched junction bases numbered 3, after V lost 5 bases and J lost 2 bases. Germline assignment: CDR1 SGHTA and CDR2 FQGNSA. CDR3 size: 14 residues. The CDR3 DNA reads TGTGCCAGCAGCCTGGGGACAGGCAATCAGCCCCAGCATTTT. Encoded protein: CASSLGTGNQPQHF. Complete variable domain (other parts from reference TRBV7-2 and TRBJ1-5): GAGVSQSPSNKVTEKGKDVELRCDPISGHTALYWYRQSLGQGLEFLIYFQGNSAPDKSGLPSDRFSAERTGGSVSTLTIQRTQQEDSAVYLCASSLGTGNQPQHFGDGTRLSIL.

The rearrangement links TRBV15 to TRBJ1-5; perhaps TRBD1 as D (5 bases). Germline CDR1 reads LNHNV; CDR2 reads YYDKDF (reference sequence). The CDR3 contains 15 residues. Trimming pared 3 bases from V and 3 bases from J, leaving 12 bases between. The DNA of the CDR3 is TGTGCCACCAGCAGGACAGTGGGCTACAATCAGCCCCAGCATTTT. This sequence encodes CATSRTVGYNQPQHF. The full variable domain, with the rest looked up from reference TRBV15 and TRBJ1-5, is DAMVIQNPRYQVTQFGKPVTLSCSQTLNHNVMYWYQQKSSQAPKLLFHYYDKDFNNEADTPDNFQSRRPNTSFCFLDIRSPGLGDTAMYLCATSRTVGYNQPQHFGDGTRLSIL.

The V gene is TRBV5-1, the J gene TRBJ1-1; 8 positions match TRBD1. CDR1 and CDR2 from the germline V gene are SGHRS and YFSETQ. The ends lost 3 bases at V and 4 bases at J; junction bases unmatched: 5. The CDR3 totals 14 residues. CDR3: CASSSHTGGTEAFF. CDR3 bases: TGCGCCAGCAGCTCCCATACAGGGGGCACTGAAGCTTTCTTT.

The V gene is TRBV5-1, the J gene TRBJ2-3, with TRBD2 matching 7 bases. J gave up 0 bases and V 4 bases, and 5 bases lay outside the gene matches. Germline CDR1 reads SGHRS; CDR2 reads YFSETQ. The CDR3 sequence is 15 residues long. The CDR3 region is CASSQRGSSTDTQYF. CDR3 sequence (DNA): TGCGCCAGCAGCCAGCGGGGCTCCAGCACAGATACGCAGTATTTT.

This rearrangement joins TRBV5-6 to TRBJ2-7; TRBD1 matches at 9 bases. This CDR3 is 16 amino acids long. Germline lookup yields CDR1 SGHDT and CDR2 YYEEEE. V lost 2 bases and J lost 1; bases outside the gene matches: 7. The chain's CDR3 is CASSFSPQGASYEQYF. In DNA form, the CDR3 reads TGTGCCAGCAGCTTTTCCCCACAGGGGGCTTCCTACGAGCAGTACTTC.

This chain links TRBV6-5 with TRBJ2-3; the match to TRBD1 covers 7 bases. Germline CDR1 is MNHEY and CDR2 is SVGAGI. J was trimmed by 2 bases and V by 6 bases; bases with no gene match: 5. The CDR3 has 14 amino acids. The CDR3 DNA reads TGTGCCAGCAGACAGACAGGGCTCACAGATACGCAGTATTTT. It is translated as CASRQTGLTDTQYF.

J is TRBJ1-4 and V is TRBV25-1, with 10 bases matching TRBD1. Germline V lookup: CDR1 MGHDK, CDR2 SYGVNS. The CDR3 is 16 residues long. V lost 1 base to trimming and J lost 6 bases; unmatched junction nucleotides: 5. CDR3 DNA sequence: TGTGCCAGCAGTGAATGGGGGACAGGGGTCGATGAAAAACTGTTTTTT. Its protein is CASSEWGTGVDEKLFF.

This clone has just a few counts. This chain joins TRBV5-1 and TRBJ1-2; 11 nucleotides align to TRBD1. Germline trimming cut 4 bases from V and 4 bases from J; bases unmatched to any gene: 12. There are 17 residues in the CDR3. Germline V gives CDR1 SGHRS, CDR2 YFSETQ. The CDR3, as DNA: TGCGCCAGCAGCCTGCCAGGAGGACAGGGGGCGTTCTATGGCTACACCTTC. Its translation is CASSLPGGQGAFYGYTF.

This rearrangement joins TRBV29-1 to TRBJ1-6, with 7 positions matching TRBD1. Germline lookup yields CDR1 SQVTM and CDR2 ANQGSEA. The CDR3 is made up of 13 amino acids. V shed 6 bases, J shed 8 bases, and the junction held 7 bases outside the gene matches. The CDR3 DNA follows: TGCAGCGTCGCTCAAGGGGGCGATTCACCCCTCCACTTT. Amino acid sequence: CSVAQGGDSPLHF.

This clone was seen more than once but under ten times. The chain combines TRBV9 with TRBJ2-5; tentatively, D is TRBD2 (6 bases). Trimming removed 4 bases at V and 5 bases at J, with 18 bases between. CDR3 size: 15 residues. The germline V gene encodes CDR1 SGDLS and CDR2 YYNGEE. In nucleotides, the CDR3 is TGTGCCAGCAGCTTCAGCGGGCGAACACACGAGACCCAGTACTTC. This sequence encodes CASSFSGRTHETQYF.

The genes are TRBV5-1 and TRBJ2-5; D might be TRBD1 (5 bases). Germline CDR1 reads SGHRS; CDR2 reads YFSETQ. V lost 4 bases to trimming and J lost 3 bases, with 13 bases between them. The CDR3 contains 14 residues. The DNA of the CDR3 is TGCGCCAGCAGCCCCATGTCCAGGGAAGAGACCCAGTACTTC. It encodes CASSPMSREETQYF.